This TCR beta chain originates from a study of cytomegalovirus exposure and HLA in healthy donors. The ends were cut back, 3 bases at V and 0 bases at J, with 22 bases in the middle. The CDR3 contains 19 residues. Germline V gene lookup returns CDR1 KGHSH and CDR2 LQKENI. PCR primers comprised 60 Vbeta and 13 Jbeta primers. Sequencing used immunoSEQ multiplex PCR; TCRdb keeps in-frame clones, though not all of them. Among around 120,000 clones listed, around 79% were seen once. Sequenced input: PBMCs. This clonotype originated in a middle-aged woman in good health and CMV-seronegative. This sequence joins TRBV18 and TRBJ2-3; possibly TRBD1 for D (6 bases). CDR3 residues: CASSPPSGHLNASTDTQYF. In DNA form, the CDR3 reads TGTGCCAGCTCACCCCCATCGGGACACCTGAACGCTAGCACAGATACGCAGTATTTT.